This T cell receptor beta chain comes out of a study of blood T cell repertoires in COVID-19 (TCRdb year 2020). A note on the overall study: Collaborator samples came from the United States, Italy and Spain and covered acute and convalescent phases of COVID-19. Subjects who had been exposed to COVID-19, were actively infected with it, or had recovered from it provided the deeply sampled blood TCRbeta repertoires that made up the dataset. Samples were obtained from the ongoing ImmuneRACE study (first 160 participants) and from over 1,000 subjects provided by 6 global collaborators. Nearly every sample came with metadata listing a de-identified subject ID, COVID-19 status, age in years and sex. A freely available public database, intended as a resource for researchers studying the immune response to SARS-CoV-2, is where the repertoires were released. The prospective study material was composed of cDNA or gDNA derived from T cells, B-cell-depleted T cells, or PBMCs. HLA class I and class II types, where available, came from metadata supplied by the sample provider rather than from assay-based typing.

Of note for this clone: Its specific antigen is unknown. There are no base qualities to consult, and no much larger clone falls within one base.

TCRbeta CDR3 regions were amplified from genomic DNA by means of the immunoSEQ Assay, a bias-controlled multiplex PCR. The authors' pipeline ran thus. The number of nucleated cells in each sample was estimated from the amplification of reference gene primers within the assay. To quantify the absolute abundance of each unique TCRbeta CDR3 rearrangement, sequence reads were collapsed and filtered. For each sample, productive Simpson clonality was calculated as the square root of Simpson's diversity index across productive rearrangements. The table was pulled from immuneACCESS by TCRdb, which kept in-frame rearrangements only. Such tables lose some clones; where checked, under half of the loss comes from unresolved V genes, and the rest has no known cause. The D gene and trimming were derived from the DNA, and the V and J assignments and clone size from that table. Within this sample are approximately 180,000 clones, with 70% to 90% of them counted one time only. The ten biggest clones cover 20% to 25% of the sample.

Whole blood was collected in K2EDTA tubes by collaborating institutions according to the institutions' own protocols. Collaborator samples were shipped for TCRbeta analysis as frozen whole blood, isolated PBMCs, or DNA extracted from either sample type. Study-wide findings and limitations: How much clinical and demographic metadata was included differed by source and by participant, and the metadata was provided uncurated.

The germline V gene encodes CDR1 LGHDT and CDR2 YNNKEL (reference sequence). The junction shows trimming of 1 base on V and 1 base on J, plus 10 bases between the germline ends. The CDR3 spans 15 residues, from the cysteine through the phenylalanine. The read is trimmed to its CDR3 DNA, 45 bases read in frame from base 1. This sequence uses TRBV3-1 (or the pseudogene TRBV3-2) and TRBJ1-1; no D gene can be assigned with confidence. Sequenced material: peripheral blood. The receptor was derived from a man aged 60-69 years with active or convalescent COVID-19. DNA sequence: TGTGCCAGCAGCCAAGGGGCAGCCCCGAACACTGAAGCTTTCTTT. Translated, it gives CASSQGAAPNTEAFF.